This TCR beta chain was captured by sequencing in a study of control samples from healthy donors and cancer patients. The repertoire was sequenced with immunoSEQ multiplex PCR; TCRdb's copy has only in-frame clones and lacks some. The profile shows 160,000 or so clones, about 93% of them singletons. Germline V lookup: CDR1 MGHRA, CDR2 YSYEKL. The CDR3 has 16 amino acids. The V and J ends lost 0 bases and 9 bases, in that order; junction bases with no gene match: 8. The specimen sequenced was blood. V gene TRBV4-1 combines with J gene TRBJ2-1, with 10 positions matching TRBD2. This receptor was obtained from a man aged 50-60 years in good health. The CDR3 DNA follows: TGCGCCAGCAGCCAAGATCCGAGCGGGAGGGCGTTTGAGCAGTTCTTC. Protein product: CASSQDPSGRAFEQFF.